This T cell receptor beta chain appears in the sequencing data of a study of T-cell reconstitution after alpha-beta-depleted transplantation in children. This CDR3 is 16 amino acids long. V was shortened by 5 bases and J by 0 bases, with 15 bases between the two germline ends. Germline V gives CDR1 SEHNR, CDR2 FQNEAQ (reference sequence). This clonotype was counted between two and nine times. Researchers prepared the TCRbeta library using unique molecular identifiers, the study reports. MiXCR was run by TCRdb on the PCR reads, yielding one entry per CDR3 protein. Of some 200,000 distinct CDR3 sequences in the sample, roughly 8.1% are singletons; the top ten hold roughly 36%.

This sequence joins TRBV7-9 and TRBJ2-3; the D call may be TRBD1 or TRBD2 (5 bases each). Here the sequenced sample was PBMCs, mostly from graft donor cells, taken 360 days after TCRalphabeta/CD19-depleted stem cell transplant. This clonotype originated in a male patient aged 2 to 9 who had a stem cell transplant for acute myeloid leukemia, so the T cells may come from the graft donor. The CDR3, as DNA: TGTGCCAGCAGCCAACGACCCGAGGGGAGCACAGATACGCAGTATTTT. Protein: CASSQRPEGSTDTQYF.